This is a list of T cell receptor beta chains from one sample in a study of T cells in Graves' hyperthyroidism and ophthalmopathy. Using its own MiXCR run on the multiplex PCR reads, TCRdb lists one record per CDR3 protein. The data hold about 400,000 distinct CDR3 sequences, with 15% to 19% observed a single time. Sequenced input: blood. These receptors came from a woman younger than 35 with Graves' hyperthyroidism that later progressed to Graves' ophthalmopathy. Each CDR3 is given with its conserved first and last residue. A D gene is named only where the DNA matches it firmly. For some rows the clone size is stated as once, few or many, or as a class when expanded; others skip it.

>TRBV11-2|-|TRBJ1-1|-
TGTGCCAGCAGCTCTCTGAGCGGGTACACTGAAGCTTTCTTT
CASSSLSGYTEAFF
>TRBV6-1|-|TRBJ2-5|-
TGTGCCAGCACCCCCTGGGGGGCCTCCGGGAGGGAGACCCAGTACTTC
CASTPWGASGRETQYF
>TRBV6-2/TRBV6-3|few|TRBJ2-1|-
TGTGCCAGCAGTTACTCGGTTGTCCGTGAGCAGTTCTTC
CASSYSVVREQFF
>TRBV5-1|many|TRBJ2-1|TRBD2
TGCGCCAGCCCCTACTCAAGCGGGAGCTCCTACAATGAGCAGTTCTTC
CASPYSSGSSYNEQFF
>TRBV5-1|many|TRBJ2-7|-
TGCGCCAGCAGCTTGGCCGCGACAGCCTGGGAGCAGTACTTC
CASSLAATAWEQYF
>TRBV28|few|TRBJ2-2|TRBD1
TGTGCCAGCAGTTCACAGGGGGCGGGCGGGGAGCTGTTTTTT
CASSSQGAGGELFF
>TRBV2|-|TRBJ1-2|-
TGTGCCAGAAGGGGGGTTTTAAACTATGGCTACACCTTC
CARRGVLNYGYTF
>TRBV28|many|TRBJ2-3|-
TGTGCCAGCAAAGTGAACACAGATACGCAGTATTTT
CASKVNTDTQYF
>TRBV10-1|many|TRBJ2-1|-
TGCGCCAGCAGTCGGCTAGCGCGCAGGGATGAGCAGTTCTTC
CASSRLARRDEQFF
>TRBV19|few|TRBJ2-3|-
TGTGCCAGTAGGCGAGACTGGAGTGGAGATACGCAGTATTTT
CASRRDWSGDTQYF
>TRBV5-5|many|TRBJ1-1|TRBD1
TGTGCCAGCAGCAGGGACAGAGACACTGAAGCTTTCTTT
CASSRDRDTEAFF
>TRBV12-3/TRBV12-4|-|TRBJ2-4|-
TGTGCCAGCGCAGCCTCACGAGCCAAAAACATTCAGTACTTC
CASAASRAKNIQYF
>TRBV29-1|few|TRBJ2-5|TRBD1
TGCAGCGTGTGGGACAGGGTTGAGACCCAGTACTTC
CSVWDRVETQYF
>TRBV5-1|many|TRBJ1-4|TRBD1
TGCGCCAGCAGCCCCGGGGACAGGGGGACGGATGAAAAACTGTTTTTT
CASSPGDRGTDEKLFF
>TRBV6-1|many|TRBJ2-7|-
TGTGCCAGCAGTGGAAGCCAACAGGGGAGGTACGAGCAGTACTTC
CASSGSQQGRYEQYF
>TRBV24-1|many|TRBJ2-3|-
TGTGCCACCAGTGATTTTAGGGGAAGCACAGATACGCAGTATTTT
CATSDFRGSTDTQYF
>TRBV12-3/TRBV12-4|few|TRBJ2-1|-
TGTGCCAGCAGTTTAGCGGGACAAAGGGGTGAGCAGTTCTTC
CASSLAGQRGEQFF
>TRBV7-3|-|TRBJ2-2|-
TGTGCCAGCAGCAGGTCCACGACCGGGGAGCTGTTTTTT
CASSRSTTGELFF
>TRBV27|few|TRBJ2-2|TRBD2
TGTGCCAGCAGCCATCTACTAGCGGGAGTGGTTGGGACCGGGGAGCTGTTTTTT
CASSHLLAGVVGTGELFF
>TRBV29-1|once|TRBJ2-7|-
TGCAGCGTTGAAGGAGATCATCCAGAGCAGTACTTC
CSVEGDHPEQYF
>TRBV29-1|many|TRBJ2-3|TRBD2
TGCAGCGTTGAAACCTGGACTAGCGGGAGCCTTCTGAGGTATACGCAGTATTTT
CSVETWTSGSLLRYTQYF
>TRBV6-1|-|TRBJ2-1|-
TGTGCCAGCAGTGAATCTTCAGCCTACAATGAGCAGTTCTTC
CASSESSAYNEQFF
>TRBV5-6|few|TRBJ2-1|TRBD2
TGTGCCAGCAGCTCAGTAACTAGCGGTCACTACAATGAGCAGTTCTTC
CASSSVTSGHYNEQFF
>TRBV5-6|few|TRBJ2-5|-
TGTGCCAGCAGCTTGTTCTCGCTAGTGGTTCAAGAGACCCAGTACTTC
CASSLFSLVVQETQYF
>TRBV12-3/TRBV12-4|few|TRBJ2-2|-
TGTGCCAGCAGTTTTGTGGGGGAGCTGTTTTTT
CASSFVGELFF
>TRBV19|few|TRBJ2-7|TRBD2
TGTGCCAGTAGTGCCCCCGAGGCTAGCGGGAATTACGAGCAGTACTTC
CASSAPEASGNYEQYF
>TRBV5-1|-|TRBJ2-3|TRBD2
TGCGCCAGCAGCTCGGTCGTTAGCGGGAGCGCCACAGATACGCAGTATTTT
CASSSVVSGSATDTQYF
>TRBV2|few|TRBJ1-2|-
TGTGCCAGCACAGAAGTCCCAGCGGGCTATGGCTACACCTTC
CASTEVPAGYGYTF
>TRBV2|many|TRBJ1-5|-
TGTGCCAGCCGTATCAACGCGGGGAGCAATCAGCCCCAGCATTTT
CASRINAGSNQPQHF
>TRBV14|-|TRBJ2-7|-
TGTGCCAGCAGCCTGAGGGAACCCTACGAGCAGTACTTC
CASSLREPYEQYF
>TRBV5-1|many|TRBJ2-1|-
TGCGCCAGCAGCTTGGGATCGTCTTGGGGGCCCTACAATGAGCAGTTCTTC
CASSLGSSWGPYNEQFF
>TRBV7-2|few|TRBJ1-1|-
TGTGCCAGCAGCTTTTCCCCTCTCCCGCCGGGGATGACGAACACTGAAGCTTTCTTT
CASSFSPLPPGMTNTEAFF
>TRBV4-1|many|TRBJ2-3|-
TGCGCCAGCAGCCAAGGGAGAAGCGGAGGGAGCACAGATACGCAGTATTTT
CASSQGRSGGSTDTQYF
>TRBV30|many|TRBJ2-1|TRBD2
TGTGCCTGGACCTCGGGGGGGAGGCCCAGCAATGAGCAGTTCTTC
CAWTSGGRPSNEQFF
>TRBV5-1|many|TRBJ2-1|-
TGCGCCAGCAGCTTCAGACAGGGAGGCAATGAGCAGTTCTTC
CASSFRQGGNEQFF
>TRBV20-1|few|TRBJ1-3|TRBD1
TGCAGTGCTAGAGGACAGGGCACGGGGGGAAACACCATATATTTT
CSARGQGTGGNTIYF
>TRBV5-6|-|TRBJ2-3|TRBD2
TGTGCCAGCAAGGCGGGAGGAGTAACAGATACGCAGTATTTT
CASKAGGVTDTQYF
>TRBV6-1|few|TRBJ2-3|-
TGTGCCAGCAGTGAAGCGCGAGGAAGCACAGATACGCAGTATTTT
CASSEARGSTDTQYF
>TRBV14|many|TRBJ2-5|-
TGTGCCAGCAGCCGGGCAGGGTCCAAAGAGACCCAGTACTTC
CASSRAGSKETQYF
>TRBV20-1|many|TRBJ2-7|TRBD2
TGCAGTGCTAGGGGACGTAGCGGGACGGGCTCCTACGAGCAGTACTTC
CSARGRSGTGSYEQYF
>TRBV18|many|TRBJ2-1|-
TGTGCCAGCTCACCCGACTGGTCCGGTTTCTCAGAGCAGTTCTTC
CASSPDWSGFSEQFF
>TRBV6-1|many|TRBJ2-2|-
TGTGCCAGCAGTGATTCGGCGTGGGAGGCCGGGGAGCTGTTTTTT
CASSDSAWEAGELFF
>TRBV20-1|few|TRBJ2-1|TRBD1
TGCAGTGCTGCAACCCCGGGGAACAGGGGGCAAAATGAGCAGTTCTTC
CSAATPGNRGQNEQFF
>TRBV18|-|TRBJ1-1|-
TGTGCCAGCTCACCACCGGGACCGAAGAGGACTGAAGCTTTCTTT
CASSPPGPKRTEAFF
>TRBV4-2|few|TRBJ2-3|-
TGTGCCAGCAGCCAAGATCAAGGAAGAGGGTCACAGACTGCCACAGATACGCAGTATTTT
CASSQDQGRGSQTATDTQYF
>TRBV5-6|many|TRBJ2-7|TRBD1
TGTGCCAGCAGCTCCCGGGACAGGGGCTACGAGCAGTACTTC
CASSSRDRGYEQYF
>TRBV28|many|TRBJ2-3|-
TGTGCCAGCAGTTTCAGGCGATCCACAGATACGCAGTATTTT
CASSFRRSTDTQYF
>TRBV2|many|TRBJ2-7|TRBD2
TGTGCCAGCAGTGCTACAGCGGGAGGAGTCGAGCAGTACTTC
CASSATAGGVEQYF
>TRBV19|-|TRBJ2-2|-
TGTGCCAGTAGTGGCAATCGATTTTGGAGGGGTGGAGAGGGCACCGGGGAGCTGTTTTTT
CASSGNRFWRGGEGTGELFF
>TRBV28|many|TRBJ2-1|-
TGTGCCAGCAGTTTATACCCGAATCATGAGCAGTTCTTC
CASSLYPNHEQFF